Shown below are 22 T cell receptor beta chains from a single sample sequenced in a study of blood T cells in healthy people across ages. PCR was performed a second time for roughly 6 to 12 cycles using a sample-barcoded 5' primer and a J-beta primer mix. TCRdb fed the 5' RACE reads into MiXCR, producing one record per CDR3 protein. In the table there are about 780,000 distinct CDR3 sequences, 46% of which are singletons. Sequenced: blood. Every receptor here comes from an elderly man in good health.

This clonotype was counted a few times. The J gene is TRBJ2-1, the V gene TRBV7-3, with 9 bases aligning to TRBD2. This CDR3 spans 16 amino acids. Germline CDR1 SGHTA, CDR2 FQGTGA. The V and J ends lost 5 bases and 1 base, in that order; junction bases with no gene match: 6. DNA for the CDR3: TGTGCCAGCAGCCCCAGCGGGGGGACTTCCTACAATGAGCAGTTCTTC. This translates into CASSPSGGTSYNEQFF.

The rearrangement uses TRBV5-1 and TRBJ2-7, with 9 bases lining up with TRBD2. V shed 2 bases, J shed 3 bases, and the junction held 12 bases outside the gene matches. Per the germline V gene, CDR1 is SGHRS and CDR2 is YFSETQ. The CDR3 spans 17 residues. The CDR3 nucleotides are TGCGCCAGCAGCTTCGCGAAGTCCGGGACTAGCCGCTACGAGCAGTACTTC. It encodes CASSFAKSGTSRYEQYF.

The rearrangement uses TRBV10-3 and TRBJ1-2; D possibly corresponds to TRBD1 (6 bases). Trimming pared 8 bases from V and 4 bases from J, leaving 11 bases between. Looked up from germline, CDR1 is ENHRY and CDR2 is SYGVKD. This CDR3 comprises 12 residues. CDR3 nucleotides: TGTGCCATCCAGGAGGGGGGCTATGGCTACACCTTC. Translated, it gives CAIQEGGYGYTF.

V is TRBV20-1 and J is TRBJ1-3; the match to TRBD1 covers 8 bases. Germline assignment: CDR1 DFQATT and CDR2 SNEGSKA (reference sequence). The CDR3 extends over 17 amino acids. Losses at the gene ends were 3 bases for V and 3 bases for J; bases not matched to a gene: 13. Written as DNA, the CDR3 is TGCAGTGCTAGGGAGATGGGACAGGAAGATATTGGAAACACCATATATTTT. It is translated as CSAREMGQEDIGNTIYF.

This clonotype came up a few times. The genes are TRBV5-1 and TRBJ2-5; a weak D match, TRBD1 (5 bases). The germline V gene has CDR1 SGHRS and CDR2 YFSETQ. The CDR3 has 15 residues. V was cut by 2 bases and J by 3 bases, with 14 bases left in between. CDR3 sequence (DNA): TGCGCCAGCAGCTTCCAAGGGGCTAAGGAAGAGACCCAGTACTTC. Its protein product is CASSFQGAKEETQYF.

J is TRBJ2-7 and V is TRBV2; D unclear. The V and J ends lost 6 bases and 7 bases respectively, with 13 bases between them. Germline lookup yields CDR1 SNHLY and CDR2 FYNNEI. CDR3 length equals 12 residues. CDR3 amino acids: CASRDWVGEQYF. The DNA of the CDR3 is TGTGCCAGCAGAGACTGGGTAGGGGAGCAGTACTTC.

About this clonotype: A much larger clone sits a single nucleotide away, making a read error possible. CDR3 sequence reads: CSAERNEQYF. For the CDR3, the DNA is TGCAGTGCTGAACGCAATGAGCAGTACTTC. The V gene is TRBV20-1, the J gene TRBJ2-1; no clear D gene. The J call could be wrong; TRBJ2-7 is a better fit for the DNA end. There are 10 residues in the CDR3. The germline V gene has CDR1 DFQATT and CDR2 SNEGSKA (reference sequence).

The V gene is TRBV12-3 or TRBV12-4, the J gene TRBJ2-3; the D is unclear. This CDR3 has 13 amino acids. The V end lost 1 base, the J end lost 6 bases, and 8 bases lay between the germline ends. CDR3 in DNA: TGTGCCAGCAGTTTAGGTAGCCTTGATACGCAGTATTTT. Translation: CASSLGSLDTQYF.

The genes are TRBV9 and TRBJ1-1; TRBD1 matches 7 bases. The CDR3 spans 13 residues. Losses at the gene ends were 3 bases for V and 4 bases for J; bases not matched to a gene: 3. CDR1 SGDLS and CDR2 YYNGEE come from the germline V gene. The CDR3 sequence is CASSAGTVTEAFF. CDR3 DNA sequence: TGTGCCAGCAGCGCCGGGACAGTCACTGAAGCTTTCTTT.

V usage is TRBV11-3 and J usage is TRBJ2-7; 8 bases line up with TRBD2. CDR1 SGHNT and CDR2 YENEEA come from the germline V gene. Trimming took 4 bases from V and 4 from J; bases not matched to a gene: 9. CDR3 size: 15 residues. CDR3 sequence (DNA): TGTGCCAGCAGCTCACCGGGACTAGGAGAATACGAGCAGTACTTC. The encoded protein is CASSSPGLGEYEQYF.

The chain's CDR3 is CATDRGETQYF. The CDR3 coding sequence is TGTGCAACGGACAGGGGAGAGACCCAGTACTTC. This chain uses TRBV7-7 with TRBJ2-5; 9 bases map to TRBD1. This CDR3 spans 11 amino acids. The germline V gene encodes CDR1 SSHAT and CDR2 FNYEAQ (reference sequence).

This clonotype came up a few times. The chain joins TRBV7-2 to TRBJ1-5; D is unresolved. Trimming shortened V by 5 bases and J by 7 bases, and 12 bases separated the two germline ends. The CDR3 consists of 13 residues. Germline V gene sequence: CDR1 SGHTA, CDR2 FQGNSA. The DNA for the CDR3 is TGTGCCAGCAGCGCTAGACGGGGACAGCCCCAGCATTTT. Translation: CASSARRGQPQHF.

V gene TRBV3-1 combines with J gene TRBJ2-5; D is uncertain. The V gene lost 0 bases and the J gene lost 4 bases, with 6 bases spanning the gap. Germline V gene data show CDR1 as LGHDT and CDR2 as YNNKEL (reference sequence). CDR3 length: 13 residues. CDR3 bases: TGTGCCAGCAGCCAAGATATGGTAGAGACCCAGTACTTC. This codes for CASSQDMVETQYF.

The rearrangement uses TRBV6-5 and TRBJ2-1; TRBD2 matches 9 bases. Trimming at V came to 10 bases and at J to 4 bases, leaving 8 bases not matched to a gene. The CDR3 loop spans 14 amino acids. Per germline, CDR1 MNHEY and CDR2 SVGAGI. CDR3 protein: CATAGGPGYNEQFF. The CDR3 coding sequence is TGTGCCACGGCGGGGGGGCCTGGTTACAATGAGCAGTTCTTC.

J is TRBJ2-5 and V is TRBV29-1, with D possibly being TRBD2 (5 bases). Trimming left V 3 bases short and J 2 bases short, with 16 bases between. The CDR3 length is 15 residues. Germline V lookup: CDR1 SQVTM, CDR2 ANQGSEA. The CDR3 DNA sequence: TGCAGCGTTGATCGCCGGCACCGGGAACAAGAGACCCAGTACTTC. Protein: CSVDRRHREQETQYF. The whole variable domain, remainder taken from reference TRBV29-1 and TRBJ2-5, is SAVISQKPSRDICQRGTSLTIQCQVDSQVTMMFWYRQQPGQSLTLIATANQGSEATYESGFVIDKFPISRPNLTFSTLTVSNMSPEDSSIYLCSVDRRHREQETQYFGPGTRLLVL.

The chain is built from TRBV4-3 and TRBJ1-2; D remains unclear. Trimming removed 1 base at V and 12 bases at J, with 9 bases between. The germline V gene encodes CDR1 LGHNA and CDR2 YSLEER. The CDR3 consists of 11 residues. The CDR3, as DNA: TGCGCCAGCAGCCAAGGACCTATGCACACCTTC. This translates into CASSQGPMHTF.

CDR3 residues: CASSYTPGLAGGWQYF. In nucleotides, the CDR3 is TGTGCCAGCAGCTATACGCCGGGACTAGCGGGAGGGTGGCAGTATTTT. V usage is TRBV7-2 and J usage is TRBJ2-3; 16 bases match TRBD2. J was trimmed by 11 bases and V by 4 bases; bases with no gene match: 9. This CDR3 has 16 amino acids. From germline, CDR1 is SGHTA and CDR2 FQGNSA.

This clonotype was observed a few times. This chain joins TRBV7-2 and TRBJ2-7, with TRBD2 identical over 7 bases. The germline CDR1 and CDR2 sequences are SGHTA and FQGNSA. CDR3 length: 15 amino acids. With 5 bases clipped from V and 4 bases from J, the junction kept 11 bases outside the gene matches. CDR3 sequence (DNA): TGTGCCAGCAGCCCGGGGAGCGCTAGCGGATACGAGCAGTACTTC. Residues: CASSPGSASGYEQYF.

The J gene is TRBJ2-1, the V gene TRBV20-1; a weak D match, TRBD2 (6 bases). The V gene lost 3 bases and the J gene lost 6 bases, with 21 bases spanning the gap. CDR3 length: 16 residues. In germline, CDR1 is DFQATT, CDR2 SNEGSKA (reference sequence). CDR3 residues: CSASATRPSVFNEQFF. For the CDR3, the DNA is TGCAGTGCTAGTGCGACTAGGCCTAGCGTCTTCAATGAGCAGTTCTTC.

The V call is TRBV7-9, the J call TRBJ2-5; D call uncertain. V lost 1 base to trimming and J lost 0 bases, with 9 bases between them. CDR1 SEHNR and CDR2 FQNEAQ come from the germline V gene (reference sequence). This CDR3 contains 15 residues. This chain's CDR3 is CASSLGAAYQETQYF. In DNA, the CDR3 is TGTGCCAGCAGCTTAGGGGCAGCGTACCAAGAGACCCAGTACTTC.

This clonotype was detected only a few times. This chain uses TRBV5-1 with TRBJ2-1, with TRBD1 matching 7 bases. The junction had 8 bases not matched to a gene; V was cut back by 0 bases and J by 5 bases. CDR3 length equals 16 residues. Per the germline V gene, CDR1 is SGHRS and CDR2 is YFSETQ. The CDR3 here is CASSLARQGPNNEQFF. In DNA form, the CDR3 reads TGCGCCAGCAGCTTGGCCAGACAGGGTCCTAACAATGAGCAGTTCTTC. Filled out from reference TRBV5-1 and TRBJ2-1, the complete variable domain reads KAGVTQTPRYLIKTRGQQVTLSCSPISGHRSVSWYQQTPGQGLQFLFEYFSETQRNKGNFPGRFSGRQFSNSRSEMNVSTLELGDSALYLCASSLARQGPNNEQFFGPGTRLTVL.

This chain connects TRBV18 to TRBJ2-1; 12 nucleotides align to TRBD2. The ends lost 6 bases at V and 8 bases at J; junction bases unmatched: 11. Germline V gene data show CDR1 as KGHSH and CDR2 as LQKENI. The CDR3 has 16 amino acids. CDR3 bases: TGTGCCAGCTCGCAACTAGCGGGAGGAGCCGGTGATGAGCAGTTCTTC. The encoded protein is CASSQLAGGAGDEQFF.